This T cell receptor beta chain was documented in a study of CD8 T cells in ankylosing spondylitis. The CDR3 is 14 residues long. V shed 6 bases and J 4 bases; nucleotides not matched to a gene: 8. The germline V gene encodes CDR1 MNHNS and CDR2 SASEGT. This clonotype was detected many times. Its antigen is currently unknown. Study findings and constraints: Researchers reportedly found disease-linked clones significantly enriched in matched ankylosing spondylitis synovial fluid. One TCR beta motif, made up of roughly 8 highly homologous variants, appeared characteristic of ankylosing spondylitis blood. Disease-linked clones proved CD8+ and comparatively uncommon in peripheral blood.

TCRdb itself ran the 5' RACE reads through MiXCR, one entry per CDR3 protein. There are 500,000 to 650,000 distinct CDR3 sequences in the sample; roughly 5% occur only once, and 3.5% lies in the top ten. What was sequenced was blood, either unsorted or a sorted T cell fraction (not recorded which). This receptor was identified in a male donor with ankylosing spondylitis. The gene calls are TRBV6-1 and TRBJ1-2, with TRBD1 identical over 7 bases. The CDR3, as DNA: TGTGCCAGCAGGACAGGGACCCTGGTCTATGGCTACACCTTC. This gives the protein CASRTGTLVYGYTF.